This T cell receptor beta chain was retrieved from a study of early T cells in non-severe SARS-CoV-2 infection. Study information: Unpaired chains resulted from sequencing bulk RNA of unsorted whole blood. Study-wide results and limits: A preference for anti-spike CD8 responses marked VDJdb matching, which missed private and CD4 specificities.

The CDR3 contains 16 residues. Germline CDR1 reads SGHVS; CDR2 reads FQNEAQ. Tagging with unique molecular identifiers was applied to individual cDNA molecules. In TCRdb, the 5' RACE reads were re-called with MiXCR into one record per CDR3 protein. The profile shows about 27,000 distinct CDR3 sequences, less than 6.5% of them singletons. As to this clonotype: No antigen is known for it. A much larger clone sits a single nucleotide away, making a read error possible.

J is TRBJ1-5 and V is TRBV7-8; perhaps TRBD1 as D (6 bases). Sequences were obtained from whole blood. The receptor comes from an adult who was a healthcare worker with PCR-confirmed SARS-CoV-2 infection or an uninfected control (not recorded which). CDR3: CVSSLDVRGDYQPQHF. CDR3 in DNA: TGTGTCAGCAGCTTAGATGTCAGGGGCGATTATCAGCCCCAGCATTTT.